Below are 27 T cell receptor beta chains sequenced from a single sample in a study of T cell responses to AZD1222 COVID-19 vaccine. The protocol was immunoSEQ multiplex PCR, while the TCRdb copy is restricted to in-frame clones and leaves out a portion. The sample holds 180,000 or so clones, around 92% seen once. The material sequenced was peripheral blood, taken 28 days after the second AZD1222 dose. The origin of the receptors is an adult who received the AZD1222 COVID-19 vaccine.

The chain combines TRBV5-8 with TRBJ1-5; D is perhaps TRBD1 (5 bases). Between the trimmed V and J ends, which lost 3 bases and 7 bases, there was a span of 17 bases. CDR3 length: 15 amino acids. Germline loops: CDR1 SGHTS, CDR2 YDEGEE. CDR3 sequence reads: CASSSRQIGGQPQHF. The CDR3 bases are TGTGCCAGCAGCTCAAGACAGATAGGAGGCCAGCCCCAGCATTTT.

The CDR3 coding sequence is TGTGCCAGCAGCTTAAACGCAGGACGAGACTATGGCTACACCTTC. This gives the protein CASSLNAGRDYGYTF. The chain employs TRBV11-2 and TRBJ1-2, with D hard to call. Trimming removed 2 bases at V and 3 bases at J, with 13 bases between. This CDR3 is 15 amino acids long. Germline lookup yields CDR1 SGHAT and CDR2 FQNNGV.

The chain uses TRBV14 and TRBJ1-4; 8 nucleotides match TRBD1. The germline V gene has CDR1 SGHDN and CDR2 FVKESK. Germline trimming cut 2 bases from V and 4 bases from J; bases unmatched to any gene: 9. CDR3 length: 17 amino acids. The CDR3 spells CASSQLSGGGGNEKLFF. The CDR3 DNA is TGTGCCAGCAGCCAATTGTCAGGGGGCGGAGGTAATGAAAAACTGTTTTTT.

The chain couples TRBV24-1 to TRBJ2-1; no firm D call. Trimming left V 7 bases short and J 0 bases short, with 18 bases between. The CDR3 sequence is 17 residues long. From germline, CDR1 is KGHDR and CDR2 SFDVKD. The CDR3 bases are TGTGCCACCAGCGGCCCTGTCCCTTTCAGCTCCTACAATGAGCAGTTCTTC. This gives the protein CATSGPVPFSSYNEQFF.

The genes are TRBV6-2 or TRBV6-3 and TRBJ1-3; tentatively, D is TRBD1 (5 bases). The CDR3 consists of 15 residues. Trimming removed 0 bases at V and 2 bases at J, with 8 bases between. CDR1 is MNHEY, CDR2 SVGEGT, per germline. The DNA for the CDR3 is TGTGCCAGCAGTTACTCCGGCAGGGCTGGAAACACCATATATTTT. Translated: CASSYSGRAGNTIYF.

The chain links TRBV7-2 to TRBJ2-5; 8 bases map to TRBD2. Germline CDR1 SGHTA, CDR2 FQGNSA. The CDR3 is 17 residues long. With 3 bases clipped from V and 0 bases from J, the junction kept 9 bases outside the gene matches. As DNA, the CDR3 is TGTGCCAGCAGCTTGGGGTTGATAGCGGGAAACCAAGAGACCCAGTACTTC. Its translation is CASSLGLIAGNQETQYF.

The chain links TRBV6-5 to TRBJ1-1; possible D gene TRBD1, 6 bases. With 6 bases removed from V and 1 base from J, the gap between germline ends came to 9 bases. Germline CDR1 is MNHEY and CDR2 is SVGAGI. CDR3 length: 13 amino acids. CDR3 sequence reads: CASRRTANTEAFF. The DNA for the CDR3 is TGTGCCAGCAGACGGACAGCGAACACTGAAGCTTTCTTT.

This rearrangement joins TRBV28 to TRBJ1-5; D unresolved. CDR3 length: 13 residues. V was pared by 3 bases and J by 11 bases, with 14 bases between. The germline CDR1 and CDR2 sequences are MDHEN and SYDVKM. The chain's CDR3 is CASSLAGPPTQHF. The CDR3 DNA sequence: TGTGCCAGCAGTTTGGCCGGGCCGCCGACCCAGCATTTT.

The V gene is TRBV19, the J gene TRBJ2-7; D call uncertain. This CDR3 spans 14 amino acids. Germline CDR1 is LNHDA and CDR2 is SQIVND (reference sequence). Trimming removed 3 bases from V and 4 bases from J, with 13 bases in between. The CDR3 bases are TGTGCCAGTAGTATTTCGAGTGGTTTATACGAGCAGTACTTC. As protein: CASSISSGLYEQYF.

The CDR3 region is CATTPRGPHRTIYF. The CDR3 DNA reads as TGTGCCACCACCCCGAGGGGCCCCCATCGGACCATATATTTT. The chain couples TRBV30 to TRBJ1-3; TRBD1 is a possible D gene (5 bases). Trimming left V 8 bases short and J 10 bases short, with 24 bases between. CDR1 is GTSNPN, CDR2 SVGIG, per germline (reference sequence). This CDR3 has 14 amino acids.

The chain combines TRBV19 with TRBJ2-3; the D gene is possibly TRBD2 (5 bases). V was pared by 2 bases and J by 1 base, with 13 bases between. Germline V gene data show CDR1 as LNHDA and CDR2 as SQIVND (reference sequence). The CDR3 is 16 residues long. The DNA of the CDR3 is TGTGCCAGTAGTATATCGGGGTCGGGTGGCACAGATACGCAGTATTTT. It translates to CASSISGSGGTDTQYF.

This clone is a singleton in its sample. The CDR3 region has the DNA TGTGCCAGCAGTTTCGAATATCGGTCACCCAAGGATACGCAGTATTTT. Translation gives CASSFEYRSPKDTQYF. The chain has TRBV28 and TRBJ2-3, with D hard to call. Germline lookup yields CDR1 MDHEN and CDR2 SYDVKM. This CDR3 comprises 16 residues. Trimming took off 3 bases at V and 6 bases at J, with 19 bases between the two ends.

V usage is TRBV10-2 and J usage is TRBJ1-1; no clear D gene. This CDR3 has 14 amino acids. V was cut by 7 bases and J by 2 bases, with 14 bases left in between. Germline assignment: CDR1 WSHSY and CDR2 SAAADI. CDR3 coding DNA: TGCGCCAGCACCTATGGGTTAGAAAACACTGAAGCTTTCTTT. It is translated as CASTYGLENTEAFF.

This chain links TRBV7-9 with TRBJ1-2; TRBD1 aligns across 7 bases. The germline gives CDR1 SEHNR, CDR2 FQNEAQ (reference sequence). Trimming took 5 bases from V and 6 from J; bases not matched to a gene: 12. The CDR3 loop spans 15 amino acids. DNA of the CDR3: TGTGCCAGCAGCCCCCGACAGGGAATCTCGGATGGCTACACCTTC. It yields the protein CASSPRQGISDGYTF.

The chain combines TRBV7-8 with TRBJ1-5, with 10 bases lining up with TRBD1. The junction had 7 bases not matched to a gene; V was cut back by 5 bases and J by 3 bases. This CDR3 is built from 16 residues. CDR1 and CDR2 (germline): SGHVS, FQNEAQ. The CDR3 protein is CASSTGQGPNNQPQHF. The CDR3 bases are TGTGCCAGCAGCACGGGACAGGGGCCCAACAATCAGCCCCAGCATTTT.

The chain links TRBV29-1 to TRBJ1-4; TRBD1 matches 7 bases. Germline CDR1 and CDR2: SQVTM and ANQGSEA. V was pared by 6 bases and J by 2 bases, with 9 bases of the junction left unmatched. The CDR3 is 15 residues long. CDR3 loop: CSVTQGMGTNEKLFF. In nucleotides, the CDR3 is TGCAGCGTCACACAGGGGATGGGGACTAATGAAAAACTGTTTTTT.

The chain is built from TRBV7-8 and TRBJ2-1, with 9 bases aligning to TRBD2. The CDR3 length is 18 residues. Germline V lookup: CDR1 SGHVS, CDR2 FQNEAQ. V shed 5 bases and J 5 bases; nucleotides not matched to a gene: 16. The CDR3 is CASSRRLAEPLTNNEQFF. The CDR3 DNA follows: TGTGCCAGCAGCCGACGACTAGCGGAGCCCCTTACAAACAATGAGCAGTTCTTC.

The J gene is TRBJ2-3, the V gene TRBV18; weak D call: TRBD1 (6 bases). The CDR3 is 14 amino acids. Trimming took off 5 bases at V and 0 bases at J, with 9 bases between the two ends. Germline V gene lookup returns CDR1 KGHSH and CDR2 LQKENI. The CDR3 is CASSDTGSTDTQYF. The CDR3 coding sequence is TGTGCCAGCTCAGATACAGGGAGCACAGATACGCAGTATTTT.

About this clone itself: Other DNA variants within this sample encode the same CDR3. CDR3 protein: CASSQGSGNQPQHF. The DNA for the CDR3 is TGTGCCAGCAGCCAAGGGTCGGGAAATCAGCCCCAGCATTTT. The V and J genes are TRBV3-1 (or the pseudogene TRBV3-2) and TRBJ1-5; no definite D call. With 1 base removed from V and 4 bases from J, the gap between germline ends came to 8 bases. There are 14 residues in the CDR3. CDR1 LGHDT and CDR2 YNNKEL come from the germline V gene (reference sequence).

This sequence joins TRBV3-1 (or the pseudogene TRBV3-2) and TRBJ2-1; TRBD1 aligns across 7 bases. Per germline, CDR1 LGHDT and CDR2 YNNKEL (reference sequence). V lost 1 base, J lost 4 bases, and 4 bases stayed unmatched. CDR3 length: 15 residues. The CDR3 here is CASSQVVQGYNEQFF. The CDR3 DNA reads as TGTGCCAGCAGCCAAGTTGTACAGGGGTACAATGAGCAGTTCTTC.

The CDR3 bases are TGTGCCAGCAGCGTATCCGGTGATAGCAATCAGCCCCAGCATTTT. It codes for CASSVSGDSNQPQHF. The V and J genes are TRBV9 and TRBJ1-5; D gene ambiguous. The CDR3 sequence is 15 residues long. Trimming shortened V by 1 base and J by 0 bases, and 8 bases separated the two germline ends. Germline assignment: CDR1 SGDLS and CDR2 YYNGEE.

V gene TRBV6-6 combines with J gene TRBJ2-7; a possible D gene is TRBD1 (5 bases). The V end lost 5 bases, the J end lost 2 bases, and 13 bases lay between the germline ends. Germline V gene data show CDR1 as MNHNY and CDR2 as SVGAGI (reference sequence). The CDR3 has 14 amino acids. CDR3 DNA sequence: TGTGCCAGCAGTCTCGCAGGGCGGCCCTACGAGCAGTACTTC. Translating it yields CASSLAGRPYEQYF.

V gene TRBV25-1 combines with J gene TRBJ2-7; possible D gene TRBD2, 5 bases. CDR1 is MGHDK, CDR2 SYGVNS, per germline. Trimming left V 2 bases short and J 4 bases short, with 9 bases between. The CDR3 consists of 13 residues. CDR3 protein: CASSERGSYEQYF. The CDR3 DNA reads TGTGCCAGCAGTGAACGGGGTTCTTACGAGCAGTACTTC.

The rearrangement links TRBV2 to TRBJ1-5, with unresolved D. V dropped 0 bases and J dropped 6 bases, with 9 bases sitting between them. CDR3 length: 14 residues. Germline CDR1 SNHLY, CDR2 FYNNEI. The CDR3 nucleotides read TGTGCCAGCAGTGAAGCGGAAGGTGGTCAGCCCCAGCATTTT. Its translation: CASSEAEGGQPQHF.

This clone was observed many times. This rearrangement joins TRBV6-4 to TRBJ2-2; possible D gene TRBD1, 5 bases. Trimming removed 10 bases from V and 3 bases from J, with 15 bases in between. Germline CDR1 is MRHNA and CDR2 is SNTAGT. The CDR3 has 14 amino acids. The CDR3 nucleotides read TGTGCCACCTCGGCGGACATCGACACCGGGGAGCTGTTTTTT. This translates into CATSADIDTGELFF.

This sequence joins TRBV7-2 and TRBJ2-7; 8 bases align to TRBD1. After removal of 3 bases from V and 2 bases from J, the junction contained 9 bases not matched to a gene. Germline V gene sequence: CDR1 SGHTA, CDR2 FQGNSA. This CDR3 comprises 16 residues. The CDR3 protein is CASSFGRTGTTYEQYF. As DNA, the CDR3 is TGTGCCAGCAGCTTCGGTAGGACAGGGACCACCTACGAGCAGTACTTC.

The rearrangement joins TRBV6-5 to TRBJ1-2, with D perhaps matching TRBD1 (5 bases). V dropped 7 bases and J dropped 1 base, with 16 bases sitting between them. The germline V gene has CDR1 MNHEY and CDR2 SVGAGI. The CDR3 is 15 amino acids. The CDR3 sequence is CASTGRETYNYGYTF. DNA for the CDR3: TGTGCCAGCACGGGCAGGGAGACTTATAACTATGGCTACACCTTC.